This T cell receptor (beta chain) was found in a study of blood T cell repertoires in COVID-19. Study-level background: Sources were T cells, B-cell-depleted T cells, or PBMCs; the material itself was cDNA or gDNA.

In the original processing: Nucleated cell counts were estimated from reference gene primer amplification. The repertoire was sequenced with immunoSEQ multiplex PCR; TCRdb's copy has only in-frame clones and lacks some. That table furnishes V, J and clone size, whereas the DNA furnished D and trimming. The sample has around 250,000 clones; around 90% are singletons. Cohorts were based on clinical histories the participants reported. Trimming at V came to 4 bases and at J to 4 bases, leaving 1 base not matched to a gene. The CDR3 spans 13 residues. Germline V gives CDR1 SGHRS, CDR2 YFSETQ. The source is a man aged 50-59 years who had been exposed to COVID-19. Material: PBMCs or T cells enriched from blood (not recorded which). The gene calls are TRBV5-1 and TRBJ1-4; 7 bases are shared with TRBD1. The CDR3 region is CASSRDSNEKLFF. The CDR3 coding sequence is TGCGCCAGCAGCCGGGACAGTAATGAAAAACTGTTTTTT.